This TCR beta chain was obtained from a study of PD-1 blockade in classical Hodgkin lymphoma. Described time point: cycle 4 day 1 (C4D1), after less than seven weeks of nivolumab. Following autologous stem cell transplantation, relapse occurred in every patient, and exposure to brentuximab vedotin varied. A remark on this clone: The antigen remains undetermined.

Using immunoSEQ multiplex PCR, the repertoire was profiled, and TCRdb retains in-frame clones only, with some absent. The sample lists about 32,000 clones, around 81% occurring once. General study findings and limits: Among the patients, those starting nivolumab under 1 year after ASCT were excluded. Healthy donors were reported to have higher baseline TCR diversity than newly diagnosed patients. Those achieving complete response showed baseline diversity like newly diagnosed patients. CD8+ TCR diversity did not rise significantly by C4D1, unlike CD4+.

The CDR3 covers 15 residues. The receptor's source is a human donor with classical Hodgkin lymphoma. Sequences were derived from peripheral blood mononuclear cells (PBMCs), sampled before the fourth cycle of nivolumab. The rearrangement links TRBV7-5 to TRBJ2-7; the table's D call, TRBD1, has no DNA check behind it. TRBV7-5 is marked as a pseudogene. The CDR3 is CARSFIWASPYEQYV. The DNA of the CDR3 is TGTGCCAGAAGCTTTATATGGGCCTCCCCCTACGAGCAGTACGTC.